A single sample is the source of the 22 T cell receptor beta chains below, sequenced in a study of technical replicates of blood from several donors. The table came from immunoSEQ multiplex PCR; TCRdb's copy has only in-frame clones and leaves some out. This sample has 60,000 to 75,000 clones; roughly 89% occur once, and the top ten carry more than 4%. Specimen: PBMCs. The receptors here all came from a human donor in good health. Some clones in this sample may be carry-over from other donors' samples.

CDR3 protein: CASSMERATADTQYF. The CDR3, as DNA: TGTGCCAGTAGTATGGAGCGGGCAACGGCAGATACGCAGTATTTT. This rearrangement joins TRBV19 to TRBJ2-3; D might be TRBD2 (6 bases). Germline V CDR1 and CDR2: LNHDA, SQIVND (reference sequence). The germline V and J ends were trimmed by 3 bases and 4 bases, with 14 bases remaining between them. The CDR3 contains 15 residues.

The chain links TRBV7-9 to TRBJ1-6; D remains ambiguous. V lost 5 bases and J lost 10, with 9 bases in between. Germline CDR1 SEHNR, CDR2 FQNEAQ (reference sequence). CDR3 length: 12 amino acids. CDR3: CASSPGSSPLHF. In DNA form, the CDR3 reads TGTGCCAGCAGCCCGGGGAGCTCACCCCTCCACTTT.

The chain employs TRBV15 and TRBJ2-2; D not resolved. Germline V gene data show CDR1 as LNHNV and CDR2 as YYDKDF (reference sequence). This CDR3 has 13 residues. V lost 5 bases, J lost 4 bases, and 8 bases lay in between. The CDR3 loop reads CATSGESTGELFF. Written as DNA, the CDR3 is TGTGCCACCAGCGGTGAGAGCACCGGGGAGCTGTTTTTT.

The chain carries TRBV7-6 and TRBJ1-1, with D unclear. CDR3 size: 13 residues. The germline CDR1 and CDR2 sequences are SGHVS and FNYEAQ. Trimming took off 5 bases at V and 9 bases at J, with 16 bases between the two ends. CDR3 sequence (DNA): TGTGCCAGCAGCCCCCTCGGGGAGCTACAAGCTTTCTTT. Amino acid sequence: CASSPLGELQAFF.

This clone was observed a handful of times. The genes are TRBV6-1 and TRBJ2-3, with 10 bases fitting TRBD2. After removal of 1 base from V and 7 bases from J, the junction contained 11 bases not matched to a gene. This CDR3 spans 17 amino acids. Germline CDR1 is MNHNS and CDR2 is SASEGT. CDR3 sequence reads: CASSEVASSGSRNTQYF. CDR3 DNA sequence: TGTGCCAGCAGTGAAGTGGCGTCTAGCGGGAGCAGAAATACGCAGTATTTT.

The chain links TRBV5-1 to TRBJ2-2; D is unresolved. With 0 bases removed from V and 3 bases from J, the gap between germline ends came to 9 bases. This CDR3 is 15 amino acids long. The germline V gene encodes CDR1 SGHRS and CDR2 YFSETQ. The CDR3 nucleotides read TGCGCCAGCAGCTTGGGTCCAAGAGACACCGGGGAGCTGTTTTTT. It specifies CASSLGPRDTGELFF.

The rearrangement joins TRBV30 to TRBJ2-3; 11 positions match TRBD2. This CDR3 region has 15 residues. The junction had 3 bases not matched to a gene; V was cut back by 0 bases and J by 4 bases. CDR1 and CDR2 (germline): GTSNPN, SVGIG (reference sequence). The CDR3 nucleotides are TGTGCCTGGAGTGTTGGGACTAGCGGTCCAGATACGCAGTATTTT. Translation gives CAWSVGTSGPDTQYF. The variable domain in full, with the rest retrieved from reference TRBV30 and TRBJ2-3, is SQTIHQWPATLVQPVGSPLSLECTVEGTSNPNLYWYRQAAGRGLQLLFYSVGIGQISSEVPQNLSASRPQDRQFILSSKKLLLSDSGFYLCAWSVGTSGPDTQYFGPGTRLTVL.

This clone was observed once. This rearrangement joins TRBV9 to TRBJ2-3, with 9 bases fitting TRBD1. Germline CDR1 and CDR2: SGDLS and YYNGEE. The CDR3 spans 15 residues. The J segment lost 6 bases and the V segment lost 3 bases, leaving 8 bases of the junction unmatched. CDR3 in DNA: TGTGCCAGCAGCGCCCGGACAGGGGACGGTGATACGCAGTATTTT. The encoded protein is CASSARTGDGDTQYF.

In this sample, this clone turned up once. J is TRBJ2-2 and V is TRBV15; TRBD2 agrees at 11 bases. This CDR3 contains 18 residues. V lost 4 bases to trimming and J lost 0 bases; unmatched junction nucleotides: 7. Per the germline V gene, CDR1 is LNHNV and CDR2 is YYDKDF (reference sequence). CDR3 protein: CATSKGLAGLPNTGELFF. Here the CDR3 DNA reads TGTGCCACCAGCAAAGGACTAGCGGGTCTCCCGAACACCGGGGAGCTGTTTTTT.

This rearrangement joins TRBV2 to TRBJ2-7; TRBD2 matches 7 bases. The CDR3 spans 12 residues. From germline, CDR1 is SNHLY and CDR2 FYNNEI. The trim removed 4 bases at V and 6 bases at J, leaving 3 bases unmatched. The CDR3 here is CASSAAGVEQYF. Written as DNA, the CDR3 is TGTGCCAGCAGTGCGGCGGGAGTCGAGCAGTACTTC. The entire variable domain, with the rest obtained from reference TRBV2 and TRBJ2-7, is as follows: EPEVTQTPSHQVTQMGQEVILRCVPISNHLYFYWYRQILGQKVEFLVSFYNNEISEKSEIFDDQFSVERPDGSNFTLKIRSTKLEDSAMYFCASSAAGVEQYFGPGTRLTVT.

The chain has TRBV5-1 and TRBJ1-1, with a possible D match to TRBD1 (5 bases). Deletions cut 3 bases from V and 0 bases from J, with 12 bases between. Germline V gives CDR1 SGHRS, CDR2 YFSETQ. This CDR3 is 15 amino acids long. The CDR3 region is CASSSRWGVNTEAFF. DNA of the CDR3: TGCGCCAGCAGCTCCCGTTGGGGGGTGAACACTGAAGCTTTCTTT.

This chain uses TRBV18 with TRBJ1-6; no clear D. Germline V gene data show CDR1 as KGHSH and CDR2 as LQKENI. The CDR3 is 14 residues long. V gave up 4 bases and J gave up 6 bases, with 10 bases separating them. This CDR3 reads CASSLSTVNSPLHF. DNA of the CDR3: TGTGCCAGCTCACTGAGTACAGTTAATTCACCCCTCCACTTT.

The chain links TRBV11-3 to TRBJ1-1; D is undetermined. V lost 3 bases and J lost 2, with 7 bases in between. This CDR3 is 13 amino acids long. Looked up from germline, CDR1 is SGHNT and CDR2 is YENEEA. The CDR3, as DNA: TGTGCCAGCAGCTTCCGACAAAACACTGAAGCTTTCTTT. Its translation: CASSFRQNTEAFF.

The chain has TRBV5-4 and TRBJ2-5; 10 bases fit TRBD2. The CDR3 runs to 15 residues. Germline V gene lookup returns CDR1 SGHNT and CDR2 YYREEE (reference sequence). V shed 3 bases and J 2 bases; nucleotides not matched to a gene: 4. The CDR3 spells CASSSELAGQETQYF. The CDR3 nucleotides read TGTGCCAGCAGCTCTGAACTAGCGGGACAAGAGACCCAGTACTTC.

The V and J genes are TRBV7-8 and TRBJ2-2; perhaps TRBD2 as D (5 bases). The CDR3 loop spans 14 amino acids. Deletions cut 2 bases from V and 6 bases from J, with 10 bases between. Germline values: CDR1 SGHVS, CDR2 FQNEAQ. CDR3 bases: TGTGCCAGCAGCTTAAGGTGGACTCCCGGGGAGCTGTTTTTT. Protein product: CASSLRWTPGELFF. Combining the CDR3 with reference TRBV7-8 and TRBJ2-2 gives the whole variable domain GAGVSQSPRYKVAKRGQDVALRCDPISGHVSLFWYQQALGQGPEFLTYFQNEAQLDKSGLPSDRFFAERPEGSVSTLKIQRTQQEDSAVYLCASSLRWTPGELFFGEGSRLTVL.

This chain links TRBV27 with TRBJ2-2, with D tentatively TRBD2 (6 bases). Trimming stripped 2 bases from V and 4 bases from J, with 8 bases between. CDR1 and CDR2 (germline): MNHEY, SMNVEV (reference sequence). The CDR3 consists of 14 residues. CDR3 sequence (DNA): TGTGCCAGCAGTTTACAGGGAGGCACCGGGGAGCTGTTTTTT. The encoded protein is CASSLQGGTGELFF.

The CDR3: CASSQDGTSVTDTQYF. CDR3 nucleotide sequence: TGTGCCAGCAGCCAAGATGGGACTAGCGTGACAGATACGCAGTATTTT. The gene calls are TRBV4-2 and TRBJ2-3, with TRBD2 identical over 10 bases. CDR1 and CDR2 (germline): LGHNA, YNFKEQ. There are 16 residues in the CDR3. V lost 0 bases and J lost 3; bases outside the gene matches: 3.

This chain joins TRBV6-4 and TRBJ2-3; TRBD2 aligns across 10 bases. Losses at the gene ends were 0 bases for V and 0 bases for J; bases not matched to a gene: 0. From germline, CDR1 is MRHNA and CDR2 SNTAGT. The CDR3 runs 16 residues. CDR3: CASSDSAGGSTDTQYF. The CDR3 DNA follows: TGTGCCAGCAGTGACTCAGCGGGAGGGAGCACAGATACGCAGTATTTT.

The J gene is TRBJ1-1, the V gene TRBV5-4; D unclear. The V gene's germline CDR1 is SGHNT and CDR2 YYREEE (reference sequence). This CDR3 contains 15 residues. V was shortened by 0 bases and J by 0 bases, with 9 bases between the two germline ends. The CDR3 sequence: CASSLVGRLNTEAFF. DNA for the CDR3: TGTGCCAGCAGCTTGGTGGGCAGGTTGAACACTGAAGCTTTCTTT.

This chain joins TRBV7-9 and TRBJ2-1, with 9 bases matching TRBD1. CDR3 length equals 17 residues. V lost 2 bases, J lost 0 bases, and 5 bases stayed unmatched. Germline CDR1 SEHNR, CDR2 FQNEAQ (reference sequence). CDR3 nucleotide sequence: TGTGCCAGCAGCTTACCTCGGACAGGGGCCTCCTACAATGAGCAGTTCTTC. Protein: CASSLPRTGASYNEQFF.

This clone was seen a single time. V gene TRBV5-4 combines with J gene TRBJ1-3; D gene uncertain. V lost 1 base to trimming and J lost 2 bases, with 7 bases between them. CDR1 is SGHNT, CDR2 YYREEE, per germline (reference sequence). CDR3 length: 14 amino acids. CDR3 sequence reads: CASSLSGAGNTIYF. The CDR3 DNA reads as TGTGCCAGCAGCTTGTCCGGGGCTGGAAACACCATATATTTT. The whole variable domain, filled in from reference TRBV5-4 and TRBJ1-3, reads ETGVTQSPTHLIKTRGQQVTLRCSSQSGHNTVSWYQQALGQGPQFIFQYYREEENGRGNFPPRFSGLQFPNYSSELNVNALELDDSALYLCASSLSGAGNTIYFGEGSWLTVV.

The chain has TRBV5-1 and TRBJ2-7; the match to TRBD1 covers 8 bases. The CDR3 is 15 residues long. The V and J ends lost 4 bases and 2 bases, in that order; junction bases with no gene match: 8. Germline CDR1 is SGHRS and CDR2 is YFSETQ. The CDR3 spells CASSTLPGQAYEQYF. The CDR3 nucleotides read TGCGCCAGCAGCACTTTACCGGGACAGGCCTACGAGCAGTACTTC.